This is a list of T cell receptor beta chains from one sample in a study of T cells in Graves' hyperthyroidism and ophthalmopathy. TCRdb reprocessed the multiplex PCR reads with MiXCR, giving one entry per CDR3 protein. The sample holds about 640,000 distinct CDR3 sequences; roughly 14% are singletons and the top ten take 12%. The specimen was blood. These receptor sequences come from a woman aged 45 to 65 with Graves' ophthalmopathy. Each CDR3 is given with its conserved first and last residue. A D gene is named only where the DNA matches it firmly. Size is stated for part of the rows, as once, few or many counts, or as a class when the clone is expanded.

TGTGCCAGCAGCCAACAGGGGGCAACGGACAATGAGCAGTTCTTC	CASSQQGATDNEQFF	-	TRBV3-1	TRBD1	TRBJ2-1
TGTGCCAGCAGCGTCTTTCCTAGCATGAACACTGAAGCTTTCTTT	CASSVFPSMNTEAFF	-	TRBV9	-	TRBJ1-1
TGTGCCAGCAGTAAACAGGGTTTTACGACTGAAGCTTTCTTT	CASSKQGFTTEAFF	-	TRBV6-2/TRBV6-3	-	TRBJ1-1
TGTGCCAGCAGCGGATCCAGGGGGACCGACTCTGGGGCCAACGTCCTGACTTTC	CASSGSRGTDSGANVLTF	-	TRBV9	TRBD1	TRBJ2-6
TGCAGTGCTAGAGTCTATGGCAGGAGCTCCTACGAGCAGTACTTC	CSARVYGRSSYEQYF	-	TRBV20-1	-	TRBJ2-7
TGTGCCAGCAGACCCGGACAGGGTGGGACTGAAGCTTTCTTT	CASRPGQGGTEAFF	-	TRBV6-2/TRBV6-3	TRBD1	TRBJ1-1
TGTGCCAGCAGTTTAATGTACTATAGCAATCAGCCCCAGCATTTT	CASSLMYYSNQPQHF	many	TRBV27	-	TRBJ1-5
TGTGCCAGCAGCTTAGATCTCGGGGGACGGTTGGGCACAGATACGCAGTATTTT	CASSLDLGGRLGTDTQYF	many	TRBV11-2	-	TRBJ2-3
TGTGCCATCAGGGGACAGACCACAGATACGCAGTATTTT	CAIRGQTTDTQYF	few	TRBV10-3	TRBD1	TRBJ2-3
TGTGCCAGCAGTTCCCTGGTGGCTAGCGGGAGGGTAACCGGGGAGCTGTTTTTT	CASSSLVASGRVTGELFF	-	TRBV12-3/TRBV12-4	TRBD2	TRBJ2-2
TGTGCCAGCAGCTCAATAGCGGGAGGGCCAGAAAATGAGCAGTTCTTC	CASSSIAGGPENEQFF	many	TRBV5-5	TRBD2	TRBJ2-1
TGTGCCAGCAGGGGACAGGGAGAGGTCTACGAGCAGTACTTC	CASRGQGEVYEQYF	many	TRBV28	TRBD1	TRBJ2-7
TGTGCCAGCAGTTATATCCGGGACAGGGGGGACACCGGGGAGCTGTTTTTT	CASSYIRDRGDTGELFF	-	TRBV6-2/TRBV6-3	TRBD1	TRBJ2-2
TGTGCCAGCAGCGTAGCAGTGGGAGGGCCTAATGAAAAACTGTTTTTT	CASSVAVGGPNEKLFF	-	TRBV7-2	-	TRBJ1-4
TGTGCCAGCAGCGTCCACAGGGCCCAGTCACCCCTCCACTTT	CASSVHRAQSPLHF	-	TRBV9	-	TRBJ1-6
TGTGCCAGCAGCTCGCGGGGAGGACTAGCGGGTCCCACAGATACGCAGTATTTT	CASSSRGGLAGPTDTQYF	many	TRBV9	TRBD2	TRBJ2-3
TGTGCCAGCTTCTCAGGGGGCAGAAACGAGCAGTACTTC	CASFSGGRNEQYF	-	TRBV6-1	TRBD1	TRBJ2-7
TGTGCCAGCACCCTTTCTGGGGCGAGATACAATGAGCAGTTCTTC	CASTLSGARYNEQFF	many	TRBV28	-	TRBJ2-1
TGTGCCACCAGTGATTCCCGGACAGGGGTCAATGAGCAGTTCTTC	CATSDSRTGVNEQFF	many	TRBV24-1	TRBD1	TRBJ2-1
TGTGCCAGCAGCTTTTCTCAAAGCACAGATACGCAGTATTTT	CASSFSQSTDTQYF	many	TRBV7-8	-	TRBJ2-3
TGTGCCTGGGAACAAGGGACACGCAATGAGCAGTTCTTC	CAWEQGTRNEQFF	many	TRBV30	-	TRBJ2-1
TGCGCCAGCAGCGCTAGCCAGGACAATGAGCAGTTCTTC	CASSASQDNEQFF	many	TRBV5-1	-	TRBJ2-1
TGTGCCAGCAGCCAAACCGGACAGGGGCCCACAGATACGCAGTATTTT	CASSQTGQGPTDTQYF	-	TRBV4-2	TRBD1	TRBJ2-3
TGTGCCAGCTCACCCTCTAGCGGAACCCTCTCCTACGAGCAGTACTTC	CASSPSSGTLSYEQYF	many	TRBV18	TRBD2	TRBJ2-7
TGTGCTCGGAGATCCGTCAGAGCTAACTATGGCTACACCTTC	CARRSVRANYGYTF	many	TRBV30	-	TRBJ1-2
TGCAGTGCTAGGCCGGGACAGGGGGCTTGGGAGCAGTACTTC	CSARPGQGAWEQYF	few	TRBV20-1	TRBD1	TRBJ2-7
TGTGCCAGCAGCCCTTCGGGGACTAGTACCTACGAGCAGTACTTC	CASSPSGTSTYEQYF	-	TRBV9	TRBD2	TRBJ2-7
TGTGCCAGCAGTGAAGAGAGCGTAGCGGGAGGGCGAGTCGGGGAGCTGTTTTTT	CASSEESVAGGRVGELFF	few	TRBV6-1	TRBD2	TRBJ2-2
TGCGCCAGCAGCCAACGGACAACCTACGAGCAGTACTTC	CASSQRTTYEQYF	few	TRBV4-3	-	TRBJ2-7
TGCGCCAGCAGCCTAGGATGGAATGAGCAGTTCTTC	CASSLGWNEQFF	-	TRBV5-1	-	TRBJ2-1
TGTGCCAGCAGCTCAGCGGGAGGTTGGGGGGAGCTGTTTTTT	CASSSAGGWGELFF	few	TRBV27	TRBD2	TRBJ2-2
TGTGCCAGCAGTGGAACAGGGAAAAGAGGCTACACCTTC	CASSGTGKRGYTF	many	TRBV7-2	-	TRBJ1-2
TGCGCCAGCAGCTTGGAAGGCGGAAACTACAATGAGCAGTTCTTC	CASSLEGGNYNEQFF	few	TRBV5-1	-	TRBJ2-1
TGCAGTGCCCGAGGACTAGCGGGAGGCCAGACCCAGTACTTC	CSARGLAGGQTQYF	many	TRBV20-1	TRBD2	TRBJ2-5
TGTGCCAGCAGCTTAGGTCGCGAGCAGTACTTC	CASSLGREQYF	many	TRBV7-2	-	TRBJ2-7
TGTGCCAGCAGTGAAGTTCGGATCTCCTACAATGAGCAGTTCTTC	CASSEVRISYNEQFF	many	TRBV2	-	TRBJ2-1
TGTGCCAGCAGCTTAATTCCGGTTTTGGGTGAGCAGTTCTTC	CASSLIPVLGEQFF	many	TRBV7-3	-	TRBJ2-1
TGCGCCAGCAGCTCGCCCAGGGAGGGCGGGGAGCTGTTTTTT	CASSSPREGGELFF	-	TRBV5-1	TRBD2	TRBJ2-2
TGTGCCAGCAGTTTACTGGGCAGCGCCGGGGAGCTGTTTTTT	CASSLLGSAGELFF	many	TRBV12-3/TRBV12-4	-	TRBJ2-2
TGCGCCAGCAGCTTGGGGACGGACGGAACCACAGATACGCAGTATTTT	CASSLGTDGTTDTQYF	many	TRBV5-1	-	TRBJ2-3
TGTGCCAGCAGCTCCCTAAGCGGGATTTACACCGGGGAGCTGTTTTTT	CASSSLSGIYTGELFF	many	TRBV7-3	TRBD2	TRBJ2-2
TGTGCCAGCAGTTCCACAGGGACAACACCCTCGGACTTC	CASSSTGTTPSDF	few	TRBV28	-	TRBJ2-5
TGTGCCAGCAGCCGTCGACCGGGACTAGCCGTCAATGAACAGTTCTTC	CASSRRPGLAVNEQFF	-	TRBV4-2	TRBD2	TRBJ2-1
TGTGCCAGCTTGTTGAGGAAAACCTACGAGCAGTACTTC	CASLLRKTYEQYF	few	TRBV30	-	TRBJ2-7
TGTGCCAGTGAGGGACAGGCGAACACTGAAGCTTTCTTT	CASEGQANTEAFF	many	TRBV28	TRBD1	TRBJ1-1
TGCAGTGCTAGAGGTCGAGATGATACGCAGTATTTT	CSARGRDDTQYF	many	TRBV20-1	-	TRBJ2-3
TGTGCCAGCAGCGCCGACAGGGGGCTGTCCGGGGAGCTGTTTTTT	CASSADRGLSGELFF	few	TRBV7-2	TRBD1	TRBJ2-2
TGTGCCAGCAGCCCCTCAAGCGGGAGCTCCGGGGCCAACGTCCTGACTTTC	CASSPSSGSSGANVLTF	many	TRBV5-5	TRBD2	TRBJ2-6
TGTGCCAGCAGTTACGGGGGAGTAGGGAATGAGCAGTTCTTC	CASSYGGVGNEQFF	many	TRBV6-2/TRBV6-3	-	TRBJ2-1
TGTGCCACCAGTGATGGGACGGTCCCCTACGAGCAGTACTTC	CATSDGTVPYEQYF	many	TRBV24-1	-	TRBJ2-7
TGCAGCGTGAAACCGGGACTACTGAACACTGAAGCTTTCTTT	CSVKPGLLNTEAFF	many	TRBV29-1	-	TRBJ1-1
TGTGCCAGCAGCTTAGTACCCTCAGACAGGGCCCACGAGCAGTACTTC	CASSLVPSDRAHEQYF	many	TRBV11-3	TRBD1	TRBJ2-7
TGTGCCACCAGTGATCAGACCTCGGGAGGCTACAATGAGCAGTTCTTC	CATSDQTSGGYNEQFF	few	TRBV24-1	TRBD2	TRBJ2-1
TGTGCCAGCGGAGAACCGGGACAGGGATTAGGCTACACCTTC	CASGEPGQGLGYTF	few	TRBV7-9	TRBD1	TRBJ1-2
TGTGCCAACTCCCGGACTAGCGGGGGCCACAATGAGCAGTTCTTC	CANSRTSGGHNEQFF	many	TRBV13	TRBD2	TRBJ2-1